Listed below are T cell receptor beta chains from one sample, sequenced in a study of cytomegalovirus exposure and HLA in healthy donors. The repertoire was sequenced with immunoSEQ multiplex PCR; TCRdb's copy has only in-frame clones and lacks some. The sample has about 150,000 clones; 80% are singletons. Sample: PBMCs. These receptors originate from a male donor in good health and CMV-seronegative. Each CDR3 is given with its conserved first and last residue. A row's size may be missing; if present it is once, few, many or a size class.

v_call clone_size cdr3_aa
TRBV7-2 - CASSFQDREDQPQHF
TRBV7-2 - CASSLFTGNYEQYF
TRBV12-5 - CASGLDIETQYF
TRBV2 - CARGDRDSPLHF
TRBV10-1 - CAIQDRTGLNTEAFF
TRBV5-1 - CASSLGRDKSYEQYF
TRBV6-5 - CASSVQGDIYGYTF
TRBV6-5 few CASSYSYRVGNQPQHF
TRBV2 - CASRPTGVNTGELFF
TRBV25-1 few CASSVLQGKKLFF
TRBV7-9 - CASSSSREAFF
TRBV7-2 - CASSPPGSSGYTF
TRBV29-1 once CSVEDQDGGEKLFF
TRBV10-3 - CAISGAGATYGYTF
TRBV19 - CASRAGRLNTEAFF
TRBV6-5 - CASRPGLGNQPQHF
TRBV2 - CASRLQGPGELFF
TRBV29-1 - CSVESATNEKLFF
TRBV10-3 - CAISEGPTATNEKLFF
TRBV18 - CASSSLGQGGTEAFF
TRBV7-8 once CASSLEIRGQFHTDTQYF
TRBV5-1 - CASSPLRRSRGAKNIQYF
TRBV5-1 - CASSLDSGDNSPLHF
TRBV6-5 - CASRTGSNYGYTF
TRBV11-2 - CASTPEGTTGIVSYEQYF
TRBV4-1 - CASSQVRGIEKLFF
TRBV9 - CASSPGGGHNTGELFF
TRBV14 - CASSPPGTGELFF
TRBV5-1 - CASSFRQGDTEAFF
TRBV10-3 - CATNPGLAGGRVAEETQYF
TRBV5-4 once CASSLTGGSYTEAFF
TRBV6-1 - CASQIRGSMNTEAFF
TRBV9 - CASNSGQINNEQYF
TRBV9 - CASSADTSARETQYF
TRBV5-5 - CASSQESGGNQPQHF
TRBV14 - CASSQRQKNTEAFF
TRBV18 - CARRSPLHF
TRBV7-2 - CASSSVLGGGEQYF
TRBV6-1 - CAAGRKNQPQHF
TRBV13 - CASSLGAVSNQPQHF
TRBV10-3 few CAISESKAGQFQDTQYF
TRBV20-1 few CSAREVVVQFF
TRBV18 - CASSQGQGPNYGYTF
TRBV5-1 - CASSYYRDSFNTEAFF
TRBV19 - CASSHLATNEKLFF
TRBV11-3 - CASSLAGRSREQYF
TRBV11-2 - CASSLWATHRPGSGELFF
TRBV2 - CASSELEGSGNTIYF
TRBV4-1 - CASSLLNLGYGYTF
TRBV30 - CAGKRPGQSNEKLFF
TRBV2 - CASSERSGANVLTF
TRBV6-5 once CASSYSTLWALSEAFF
TRBV27 few CASSVDRGIPYEQYF
TRBV30 - CAWSVGLAGVQETQYF